These 7 T cell receptor beta chains originate from one sample sequenced in a study of CD8+ T cells in alopecia areata. Extracted RNA was reverse transcribed, and the resulting cDNA served as sequencing template. Libraries were prepared by immunoSEQ multiplex PCR; TCRdb keeps only in-frame clonotypes and omits some of them. The top ten hold over 4% of the sample, which has about 200,000 clones, roughly 50% seen once. Sample: CD8+ T cells sorted from blood. These TCRs come from a human donor in good health.

The chain carries TRBV20-1 and TRBJ2-1; D is undetermined. The CDR3 length is 11 residues. Germline V gene sequence: CDR1 DFQATT, CDR2 SNEGSKA (reference sequence). Trimming left V 1 base short and J 6 bases short, with 4 bases between. CDR3 sequence: CSARVVNEQFF. The CDR3 DNA follows: TGCAGTGCTAGAGTGGTCAATGAGCAGTTCTTC.

This clone was detected only a few times. V gene TRBV2 combines with J gene TRBJ2-7, with TRBD2 matching over 11 bases. Germline loops: CDR1 SNHLY, CDR2 FYNNEI. The CDR3 is 14 amino acids. V was clipped by 6 bases and J by 6 bases; unmatched bases: 7. The CDR3 loop reads CASRERGTSGEQYF. The DNA for the CDR3 is TGTGCCAGCAGGGAAAGGGGGACTAGCGGCGAGCAGTACTTC.

V gene TRBV5-1 combines with J gene TRBJ2-6, with D uncertain. Trimming stripped 4 bases from V and 3 bases from J, with 11 bases between. There are 15 residues in the CDR3. Germline V gives CDR1 SGHRS, CDR2 YFSETQ. CDR3 loop: CASSPEDGGANVLTF. Here the CDR3 DNA reads TGCGCCAGCAGCCCCGAAGACGGTGGGGCCAACGTCCTGACTTTC.

The CDR3 bases are TGTGCCAGCAGCTTCTGGAACCAGGGGAACACCGGGGAGCTGTTTTTT. This sequence encodes CASSFWNQGNTGELFF. The gene calls are TRBV5-6 and TRBJ2-2; D is perhaps TRBD1 (5 bases). This CDR3 contains 16 residues. The germline V and J ends were trimmed by 2 bases and 1 base, with 12 bases remaining between them. CDR1 is SGHDT, CDR2 YYEEEE, per germline.

The genes are TRBV6-5 and TRBJ1-2; no reliable D call. Germline V gives CDR1 MNHEY, CDR2 SVGAGI. The length of the CDR3 is 13 residues. Trimming left V 0 bases short and J 7 bases short, with 9 bases between. The CDR3 DNA reads TGTGCCAGCAGTTACTCGGCGGTCCTTGGCTACACCTTC. Amino acid sequence: CASSYSAVLGYTF.

V and J are TRBV4-1 and TRBJ1-6; tentatively, D is TRBD1 (6 bases). The V gene lost 0 bases and the J gene lost 10 bases, with 16 bases spanning the gap. The CDR3 runs 16 residues. CDR1 and CDR2 from the germline V gene are MGHRA and YSYEKL. DNA of the CDR3: TGCGCCAGCAGCCAAGAAGTGGTGGGACAAAGGTCACCCCTCCACTTT. Its protein is CASSQEVVGQRSPLHF.

The V call is TRBV5-4, the J call TRBJ1-1, with D possibly TRBD1 on 5 matching bases. The CDR3 runs to 15 residues. V lost 0 bases and J lost 0, with 9 bases in between. CDR1 is SGHNT and CDR2 is YYREEE in the germline V gene (reference sequence). The CDR3 spells CASSLGGVLNTEAFF. In nucleotides, the CDR3 is TGTGCCAGCAGCTTGGGAGGGGTCTTGAACACTGAAGCTTTCTTT.